The present T cell receptor (beta chain) was sequenced within a study of radiotherapy plus CTLA-4 blockade in lung cancer. Study-level information: Overall, around 20% of patients showed an objective response, while 31% attained disease control.

Germline V CDR1 and CDR2: MNHNY, SVGAGI (reference sequence). V lost 6 bases and J lost 2; bases outside the gene matches: 12. The CDR3 consists of 16 residues. In regard to this clone: Its antigen is not known.

TCRdb keeps only in-frame clones here, not all; method: immunoSEQ multiplex PCR. The sample lists tens of thousands of clones, around nine tenths seen once, with 16% in the top ten. Patients in the study, people with chemo-refractory metastatic non-small-cell lung cancer, received focal radiation plus ipilimumab CTLA-4 blockade. Study-wide results and caveats: Reports state that early shifts in blood T cell clones, with interferon-beta, best predicted response. Researchers report tumor-derived TCR clones expanding in blood after radiotherapy plus ipilimumab.

This chain connects TRBV6-6 to TRBJ2-7; 8 bases fit TRBD1. The source is a human donor with non-small cell lung cancer that progressed on radiotherapy plus ipilimumab. The starting material was peripheral blood, obtained from a patient treated with radiotherapy plus ipilimumab. Here the CDR3 reads CASSPPNTGGTYEQYF. Here the CDR3 DNA reads TGTGCCAGCAGCCCACCCAACACAGGGGGAACCTACGAGCAGTACTTC.